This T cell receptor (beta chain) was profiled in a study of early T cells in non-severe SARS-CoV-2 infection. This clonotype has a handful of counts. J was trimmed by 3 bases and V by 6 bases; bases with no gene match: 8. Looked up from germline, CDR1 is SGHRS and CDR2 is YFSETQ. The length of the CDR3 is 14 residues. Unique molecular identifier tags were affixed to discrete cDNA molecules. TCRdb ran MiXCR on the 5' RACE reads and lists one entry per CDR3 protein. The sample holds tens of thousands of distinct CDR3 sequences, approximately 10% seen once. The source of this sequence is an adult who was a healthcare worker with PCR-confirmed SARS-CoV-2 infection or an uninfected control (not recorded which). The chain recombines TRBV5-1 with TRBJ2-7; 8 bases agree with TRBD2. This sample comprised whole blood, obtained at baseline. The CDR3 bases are TGCGCCAGCAAGGGCGGGAGGAGTAACTACGAGCAGTACTTC. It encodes CASKGGRSNYEQYF.